The following is a TCR beta chain sequence with its context. This sample stems from a study of PD-1 blockade in classical Hodgkin lymphoma. The protocol was immunoSEQ multiplex PCR, while the TCRdb copy is restricted to in-frame clones and leaves out a portion. The sample includes some 52,000 clones, about 89% seen only once; the top ten take approximately 7%. Deletions cut 8 bases from V and 2 bases from J, with 6 bases between. This CDR3 has 11 amino acids. Germline V gives CDR1 ENHRY, CDR2 SYGVKD. Time point described: cycle 4 day 1 (C4D1), after less than seven weeks of nivolumab. Every patient was affected by relapse after autologous stem cell transplantation, while exposure to brentuximab vedotin was not uniform.

The sequencing used peripheral blood mononuclear cells (PBMCs), collected before the fourth cycle of nivolumab. The rearrangement joins TRBV10-3 to TRBJ1-1; D uncertain. The TCR was taken from a human donor with classical Hodgkin lymphoma. In DNA form, the CDR3 reads TGTGCCATCGTCGTTAACACTGAAGCTTTCTTT. It specifies CAIVVNTEAFF.